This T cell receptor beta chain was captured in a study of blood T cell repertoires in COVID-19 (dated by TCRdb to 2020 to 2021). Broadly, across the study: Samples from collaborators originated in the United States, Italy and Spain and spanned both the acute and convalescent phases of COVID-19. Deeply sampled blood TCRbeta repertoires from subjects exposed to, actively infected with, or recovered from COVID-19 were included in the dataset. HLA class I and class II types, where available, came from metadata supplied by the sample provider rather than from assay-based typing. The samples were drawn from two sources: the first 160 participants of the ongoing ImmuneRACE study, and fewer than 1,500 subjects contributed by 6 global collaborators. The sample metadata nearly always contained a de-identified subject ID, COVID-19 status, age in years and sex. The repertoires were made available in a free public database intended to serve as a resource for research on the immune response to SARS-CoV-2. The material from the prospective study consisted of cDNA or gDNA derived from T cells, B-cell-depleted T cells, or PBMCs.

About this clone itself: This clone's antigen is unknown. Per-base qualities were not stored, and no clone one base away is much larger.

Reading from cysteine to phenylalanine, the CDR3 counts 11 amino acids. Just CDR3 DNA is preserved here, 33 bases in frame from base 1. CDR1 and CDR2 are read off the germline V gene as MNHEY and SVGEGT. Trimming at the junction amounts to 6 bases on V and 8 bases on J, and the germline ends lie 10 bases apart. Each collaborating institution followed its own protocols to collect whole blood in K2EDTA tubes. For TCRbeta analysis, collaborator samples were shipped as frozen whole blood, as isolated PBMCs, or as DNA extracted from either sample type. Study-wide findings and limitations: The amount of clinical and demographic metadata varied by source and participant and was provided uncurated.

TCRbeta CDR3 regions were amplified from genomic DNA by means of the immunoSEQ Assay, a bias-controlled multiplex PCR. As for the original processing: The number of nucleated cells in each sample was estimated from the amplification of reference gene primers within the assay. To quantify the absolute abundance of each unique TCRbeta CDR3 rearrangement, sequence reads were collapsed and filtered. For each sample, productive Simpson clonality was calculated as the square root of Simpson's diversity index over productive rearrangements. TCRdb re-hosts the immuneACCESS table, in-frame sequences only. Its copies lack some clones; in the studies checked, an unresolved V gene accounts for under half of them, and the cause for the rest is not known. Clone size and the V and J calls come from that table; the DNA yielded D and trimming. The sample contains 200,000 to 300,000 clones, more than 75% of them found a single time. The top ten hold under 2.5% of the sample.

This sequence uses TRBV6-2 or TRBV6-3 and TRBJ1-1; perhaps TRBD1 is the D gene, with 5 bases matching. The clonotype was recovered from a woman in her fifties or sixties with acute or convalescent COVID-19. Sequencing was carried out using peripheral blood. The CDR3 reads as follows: CASSHGAEAFF. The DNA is TGTGCCAGCAGCCATGGGGCGGAAGCTTTCTTT.